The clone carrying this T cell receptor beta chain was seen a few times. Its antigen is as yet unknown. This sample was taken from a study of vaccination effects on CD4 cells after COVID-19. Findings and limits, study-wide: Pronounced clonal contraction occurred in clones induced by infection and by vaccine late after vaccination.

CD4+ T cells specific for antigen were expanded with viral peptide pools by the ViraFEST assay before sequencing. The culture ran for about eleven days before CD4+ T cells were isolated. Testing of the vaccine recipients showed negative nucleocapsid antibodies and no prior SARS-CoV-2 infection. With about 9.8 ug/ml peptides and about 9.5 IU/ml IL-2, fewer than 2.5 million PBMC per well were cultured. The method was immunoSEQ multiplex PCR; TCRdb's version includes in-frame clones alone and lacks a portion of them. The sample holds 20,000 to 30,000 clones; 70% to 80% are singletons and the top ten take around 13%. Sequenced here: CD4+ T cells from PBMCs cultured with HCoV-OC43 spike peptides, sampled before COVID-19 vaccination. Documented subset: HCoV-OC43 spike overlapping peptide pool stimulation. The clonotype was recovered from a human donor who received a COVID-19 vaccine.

The CDR3: CASRGSGNTIYF. CDR3 DNA: TGTGCCAGCAGGGGCTCTGGAAACACCATATATTTT. The chain links TRBV27 to TRBJ1-3; no reliable D call. CDR1 and CDR2 (germline): MNHEY, SMNVEV (reference sequence). This CDR3 region has 12 residues. V was trimmed by 6 bases and J by 0 bases, leaving 3 bases between them.